Included here is one T cell receptor (beta chain) sequence, with context. The length of the CDR3 is 13 residues. The sample comes from a study of blood T cell repertoires in COVID-19. At the level of the study: Italy, Spain and the United States were the sources of the convalescent and acute COVID-19 samples. PBMCs, B-cell-depleted T cells, or T cells were the source of the cDNA or gDNA that made up the material.

Generated by immunoSEQ multiplex PCR, the TCRdb table keeps only in-frame clones and is missing some. The data show about 170,000 clones, with roughly 80% seen just once and approximately 4% held by the top ten. The study recruited people aged 18 to 89 years across more than 20 US areas. This sequence was found in a woman aged 45-65 years who had recovered from COVID-19. This chain uses TRBV7-5 with TRBJ1-5; the table's D call of TRBD1 was not tested on the DNA. TRBV7-5 represents a pseudogene. Sample: PBMCs or T cells enriched from blood (not recorded which). The CDR3 DNA follows: TGTGTCAGAAGCGACAGGGGGAAACAGCCCCAGCATTTT. Its translation is CVRSDRGKQPQHF.